This TCR beta chain was found in a study of beta chain features in type 1 diabetes. General study points: Patients showed naive, central memory and Treg TCRB repertoires that appeared more similar than those of healthy donors. Shortening that was moderate but significant affected the TCRB CDR3s of Type 1 diabetes patients in all four CD4+ subsets.

The authors reverse transcribed all of the isolated RNA, so sequencing captured expressed TCRB transcripts. Repertoires were generated with immunoSEQ multiplex PCR, while TCRdb's copy carries only in-frame clones and drops some. The table includes about 170,000 clones, 6.5% to 8.5% detected once. This clone came up many times. Its antigen is undetermined. V was cut by 2 bases and J by 3 bases, with 14 bases left in between. From germline, CDR1 is KGHSH and CDR2 LQKENI. The CDR3 consists of 15 residues. Sampling consisted of one heparinised blood draw per donor, averaging around 100 mL. Cells sorted by CD45RO/CCR7/CD25/CD127/CD95/CD27 comprised CD4+ naive, central memory, regulatory and stem cell-like memory cells.

The chain uses TRBV18 and TRBJ2-7; perhaps TRBD1 as D (5 bases). Material for sequencing was central memory CD4+ T cells from blood. This TCR came from a man aged 18-30 years with type 1 diabetes. The CDR3 is CASSPTGRTYYEQYF. As DNA, the CDR3 is TGTGCCAGCTCACCAACAGGCCGGACGTACTACGAGCAGTACTTC.